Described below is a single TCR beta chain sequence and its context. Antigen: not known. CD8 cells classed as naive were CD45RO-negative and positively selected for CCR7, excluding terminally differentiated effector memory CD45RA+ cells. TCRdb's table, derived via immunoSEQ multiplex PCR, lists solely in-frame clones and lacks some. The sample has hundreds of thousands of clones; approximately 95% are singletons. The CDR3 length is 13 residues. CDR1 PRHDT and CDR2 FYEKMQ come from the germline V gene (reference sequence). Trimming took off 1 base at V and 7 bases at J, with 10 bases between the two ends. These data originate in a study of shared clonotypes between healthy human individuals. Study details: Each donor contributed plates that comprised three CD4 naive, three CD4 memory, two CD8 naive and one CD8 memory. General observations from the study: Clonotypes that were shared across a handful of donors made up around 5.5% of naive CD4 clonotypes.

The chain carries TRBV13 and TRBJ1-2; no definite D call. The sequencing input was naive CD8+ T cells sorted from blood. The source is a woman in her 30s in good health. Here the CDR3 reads CASSLDGKSGYTF. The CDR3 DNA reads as TGTGCCAGCAGCTTAGACGGGAAGAGTGGCTACACCTTC. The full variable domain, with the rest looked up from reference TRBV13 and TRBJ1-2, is AAGVIQSPRHLIKEKRETATLKCYPIPRHDTVYWYQQGPGQDPQFLISFYEKMQSDKGSIPDRFSAQQFSDYHSELNMSSLELGDSALYFCASSLDGKSGYTFGSGTRLTVV.